Listed here are 23 T cell receptor beta chains from one sample, sequenced in a study of CD8 T cells in ankylosing spondylitis. Broader study findings: The study identified a TCR beta motif of 7 or 8 highly homologous variants that appeared characteristic of ankylosing spondylitis blood.

TCRdb re-called the 5' RACE reads with MiXCR, one entry per CDR3 protein. This sample carries about 800,000 distinct CDR3 sequences, 12% of them seen once, and the ten largest clones take just over 0.5%. The antigens of these receptors remain unknown. Source material: blood, either unsorted or a sorted T cell fraction (not recorded which). All receptors come from a male donor with ankylosing spondylitis.

V and J are TRBV5-1 and TRBJ2-3, with 8 bases lining up with TRBD2. Per germline, CDR1 SGHRS and CDR2 YFSETQ. This CDR3 comprises 15 residues. The V gene end was trimmed by 4 bases and the J gene end by 2 bases; junction bases not matched to a gene: 6. The CDR3 loop is CASSEPGLVTDTQYF. The CDR3 DNA sequence: TGCGCCAGCAGCGAACCGGGACTAGTCACAGATACGCAGTATTTT. Variable domain in full (rest from reference TRBV5-1 and TRBJ2-3): KAGVTQTPRYLIKTRGQQVTLSCSPISGHRSVSWYQQTPGQGLQFLFEYFSETQRNKGNFPGRFSGRQFSNSRSEMNVSTLELGDSALYLCASSEPGLVTDTQYFGPGTRLTVL.

The rearrangement links TRBV9 to TRBJ2-1, with 9 bases matching TRBD2. The V gene end was trimmed by 3 bases and the J gene end by 4 bases; junction bases not matched to a gene: 5. The CDR3 has 15 residues. The germline gives CDR1 SGDLS, CDR2 YYNGEE. In DNA form, the CDR3 reads TGTGCCAGCAGCGCATGGCGGGGGGGATACAATGAGCAGTTCTTC. It codes for CASSAWRGGYNEQFF.

This clonotype has only a few counts. The CDR3 sequence is CAITGMETGINEQFF. DNA of the CDR3: TGTGCCATCACGGGGATGGAGACAGGGATTAATGAGCAGTTCTTC. The rearrangement joins TRBV10-3 to TRBJ2-1; TRBD1 matches 7 bases. Per germline, CDR1 ENHRY and CDR2 SYGVKD. There are 15 residues in the CDR3. After removal of 7 bases from V and 7 bases from J, the junction contained 13 bases not matched to a gene.

The table lists this clonotype with a few counts. This chain links TRBV6-2 or TRBV6-3 with TRBJ2-3, with TRBD1 identical over 11 bases. Trimming took 5 bases from V and 5 from J; bases not matched to a gene: 12. The CDR3 runs 17 residues. CDR1 is MNHEY, CDR2 SVGEGT, per germline. For the CDR3, the DNA is TGTGCCAGCAGTACCCCGGGTGGACAGGGGGCAAGAGATACGCAGTATTTT. Encoded protein: CASSTPGGQGARDTQYF.

The V gene is TRBV5-1, the J gene TRBJ2-5; TRBD1 matches 7 bases. Trimming at V came to 4 bases and at J to 1 base, leaving 7 bases not matched to a gene. This CDR3 spans 15 amino acids. Germline-derived CDR1 and CDR2 are SGHRS and YFSETQ. The CDR3: CASSGKTGRQETQYF. CDR3 in DNA: TGCGCCAGCAGCGGGAAGACAGGGCGCCAAGAGACCCAGTACTTC. Full variable domain (remainder filled in from reference TRBV5-1 and TRBJ2-5): KAGVTQTPRYLIKTRGQQVTLSCSPISGHRSVSWYQQTPGQGLQFLFEYFSETQRNKGNFPGRFSGRQFSNSRSEMNVSTLELGDSALYLCASSGKTGRQETQYFGPGTRLLVL.

This clonotype was recorded a few times. V gene TRBV20-1 combines with J gene TRBJ2-1; 8 nucleotides align to TRBD1. The CDR3 contains 14 residues. The germline gives CDR1 DFQATT, CDR2 SNEGSKA (reference sequence). Trimming at V came to 7 bases and at J to 6 bases, leaving 11 bases not matched to a gene. CDR3 sequence (DNA): TGCAGTGTTCCGCAGGGGGCGCGAGGCAATGAGCAGTTCTTC. Its translation is CSVPQGARGNEQFF.

This clonotype was seen a handful of times. V gene TRBV6-5 combines with J gene TRBJ2-3; the D is unclear. This CDR3 spans 13 amino acids. The V end was cut by 2 bases, the J end by 2 bases, with 5 bases between. CDR1 MNHEY and CDR2 SVGAGI come from the germline V gene. CDR3 DNA: TGTGCCAGCAGTTACGCTGTCACAGATACGCAGTATTTT. This codes for CASSYAVTDTQYF.

In its sample, this clonotype was seen a few times. The chain joins TRBV10-3 to TRBJ2-2, with D perhaps matching TRBD2 (6 bases). V lost 4 bases to trimming and J lost 3 bases, with 15 bases between them. CDR1 and CDR2 from the germline V gene are ENHRY and SYGVKD. The CDR3 has 16 residues. CDR3 in amino acids: CAISVGGASHTGELFF. DNA for the CDR3: TGTGCCATCAGTGTCGGAGGGGCAAGTCACACCGGGGAGCTGTTTTTT.

This clonotype was seen many times. The rearrangement uses TRBV4-1 and TRBJ2-3; D not certain. CDR1 and CDR2 (germline): MGHRA, YSYEKL. There are 13 residues in the CDR3. The V gene lost 1 base and the J gene lost 4 bases, with 6 bases spanning the gap. CDR3 DNA: TGCGCCAGCAGCCAAGTGCTAGCAGATACGCAGTATTTT. This encodes CASSQVLADTQYF.

The chain joins TRBV20-1 to TRBJ2-7; possibly TRBD1 for D (5 bases). The CDR3 is 15 amino acids. The germline gives CDR1 DFQATT, CDR2 SNEGSKA (reference sequence). V was trimmed by 4 bases and J by 0 bases, leaving 16 bases between them. DNA of the CDR3: TGCAGTGCTAACCCGGCCAGGGCAAACTCCTACGAGCAGTACTTC. The encoded protein is CSANPARANSYEQYF.

This clonotype was picked up a small number of times. This sequence joins TRBV20-1 and TRBJ2-7; possibly TRBD1 for D (6 bases). Trimming left V 0 bases short and J 0 bases short, with 15 bases between. From germline, CDR1 is DFQATT and CDR2 SNEGSKA (reference sequence). The CDR3 spans 16 residues. In nucleotides, the CDR3 is TGCAGTGCTAGAGATTGGGGGCCGCTGAGCTCCTACGAGCAGTACTTC. It codes for CSARDWGPLSSYEQYF.

This clonotype was recorded many times. The chain recombines TRBV11-2 with TRBJ1-4; D possibly corresponds to TRBD1 (6 bases). The length of the CDR3 is 18 residues. CDR1 is SGHAT and CDR2 is FQNNGV in the germline V gene. Trimming took 8 bases from V and 1 from J, leaving 23 bases between them. The CDR3 region has the DNA TGTGCCAGCGCTAAATTTCCCAGGGGCGCTGAAACTAATGAAAAACTGTTTTTT. Residues: CASAKFPRGAETNEKLFF.

This clonotype was counted ten times or more. This chain links TRBV12-3 or TRBV12-4 with TRBJ1-5, with D uncertain. V lost 5 bases to trimming and J lost 2 bases, with 10 bases between them. This CDR3 spans 14 amino acids. The CDR3 DNA follows: TGTGCCAGCAGTCGTGAAAGGGGCAATCAGCCCCAGCATTTT. This gives the protein CASSRERGNQPQHF.

This clonotype was seen more than once but under ten times. The chain is built from TRBV12-3 or TRBV12-4 and TRBJ1-5; D is unclear. The CDR3 runs 12 residues. V shed 9 bases and J shed 7 bases, with 13 bases lying between them. CDR3 loop: CASKGSLQPQHF. DNA of the CDR3: TGTGCCAGTAAAGGATCCCTACAGCCCCAGCATTTT.

This clonotype has just a few counts. The chain combines TRBV18 with TRBJ2-7, with D unresolved. The CDR3 runs to 14 residues. The ends were cut back, 3 bases at V and 1 base at J, with 10 bases in the middle. Germline loops: CDR1 KGHSH, CDR2 LQKENI. The CDR3 reads CASSPGPVSYEQYF. CDR3 coding DNA: TGTGCCAGCTCACCGGGCCCAGTATCCTACGAGCAGTACTTC.

This sequence joins TRBV30 and TRBJ2-7; 8 bases are a match to TRBD1. This CDR3 has 14 residues. Germline V CDR1 and CDR2: GTSNPN, SVGIG (reference sequence). J lost 7 bases, V lost 4 bases, and 12 bases had no gene match. CDR3 residues: CAWNRDRLKGEQYF. For the CDR3, the DNA is TGTGCCTGGAATAGGGACAGGTTAAAGGGTGAGCAGTACTTC.

This clonotype was counted a few times. CDR3 coding DNA: TGTGCCAGCAGTTACTCGCCTCCCAGGAACTCTGGGGCCAACGTCCTGACTTTC. It translates to CASSYSPPRNSGANVLTF. This rearrangement joins TRBV6-5 to TRBJ2-6; D gene unclear. Trimming pared 0 bases from V and 0 bases from J, leaving 12 bases between. Germline V CDR1 and CDR2: MNHEY, SVGAGI. The CDR3 has 18 amino acids.

This chain connects TRBV6-1 to TRBJ1-2; D is perhaps TRBD1 (5 bases). V was clipped by 6 bases and J by 8 bases, with 22 bases between them. From germline, CDR1 is MNHNS and CDR2 SASEGT. The CDR3 contains 15 residues. CDR3 region: CASRGPRDSDQGYTF. Written as DNA, the CDR3 is TGTGCCAGCAGAGGACCCCGGGACTCCGATCAGGGCTACACCTTC.

This clonotype was counted between two and nine times. The chain employs TRBV5-1 and TRBJ2-1; the D gene is possibly TRBD2 (6 bases). V dropped 0 bases and J dropped 5 bases, with 12 bases sitting between them. The CDR3 extends over 15 amino acids. CDR1 SGHRS and CDR2 YFSETQ come from the germline V gene. The CDR3 spells CASSLGLATDNEQFF. The CDR3 nucleotides read TGCGCCAGCAGCTTGGGGCTAGCGACCGACAATGAGCAGTTCTTC.

In its sample, this clonotype was seen a few times. The chain employs TRBV24-1 and TRBJ1-2, with D unresolved. Germline loops: CDR1 KGHDR, CDR2 SFDVKD. CDR3 length: 14 residues. V dropped 3 bases and J dropped 4 bases, with 11 bases sitting between them. CDR3 sequence reads: CATSDRGVVYGYTF. Written as DNA, the CDR3 is TGTGCCACCAGTGATCGGGGAGTGGTCTATGGCTACACCTTC.

This clonotype was picked up many times. J is TRBJ2-7 and V is TRBV27, with D maybe TRBD1 (6 bases). Trimming stripped 6 bases from V and 2 bases from J, with 14 bases between. The CDR3 contains 14 residues. Per the germline V gene, CDR1 is MNHEY and CDR2 is SMNVEV (reference sequence). The CDR3 coding sequence is TGTGCCAGCAGAATGGGACACTATACCTACGAGCAGTACTTC. It yields the protein CASRMGHYTYEQYF.

This clonotype was picked up a small number of times. V is TRBV7-6 and J is TRBJ2-5, with unresolved D. CDR3 size: 14 residues. The germline V and J ends were trimmed by 2 bases and 1 base, with 8 bases remaining between them. Looked up from germline, CDR1 is SGHVS and CDR2 is FNYEAQ. As DNA, the CDR3 is TGTGCCAGCAGCTTATTGGGGTTCCAAGAGACCCAGTACTTC. It is translated as CASSLLGFQETQYF.

The J gene is TRBJ1-1, the V gene TRBV11-2, with 7 nucleotides matching TRBD1. V lost 0 bases to trimming and J lost 0 bases; unmatched junction nucleotides: 13. The CDR3 is 19 residues long. Germline CDR1 is SGHAT and CDR2 is FQNNGV. The CDR3 nucleotides are TGTGCCAGCAGCTTAGACCAATCCTGGGACAGTTCCTTGAACACTGAAGCTTTCTTT. As protein: CASSLDQSWDSSLNTEAFF.